These T cell receptor beta chains were read from a single sample in a study of identical twins. TCRdb used MiXCR to reprocess the 5' RACE reads, holding one entry per CDR3 protein. This table has approximately 690,000 distinct CDR3 sequences, less than 7% appearing once. Sequencing was done on a sample of naive T cells sorted from blood. Receptors originate from a man between 18 and 29 years old in good health. The CDR3 runs from the conserved cysteine through the conserved F or W. The D gene is left open where the match is weak. Clone sizes are given selectively: once, few, many, or a class where the clone is expanded.

TRBV27	many	TRBJ1-1	.	CASSRWAGAKVATEAFF	TGTGCCAGCAGCCGTTGGGCAGGGGCGAAGGTAGCTACTGAAGCTTTCTTT
TRBV5-6	few	TRBJ2-1	TRBD2	CASRPHVAGWGDEQFF	TGTGCCAGCAGGCCACACGTAGCGGGATGGGGGGATGAGCAGTTCTTC
TRBV25-1	many	TRBJ2-1	.	CASSDPVRDNEQFF	TGTGCCAGCAGTGATCCGGTGCGCGACAATGAGCAGTTCTTC
TRBV7-2	many	TRBJ2-5	.	CASSSGLKGETQYF	TGTGCCAGCAGCTCGGGACTCAAAGGAGAGACCCAGTACTTC
TRBV7-9	many	TRBJ2-1	TRBD2	CASSLDLAGPYNEQFF	TGTGCCAGCAGCTTAGACCTAGCGGGACCTTACAATGAGCAGTTCTTC
TRBV4-2	many	TRBJ2-7	TRBD1	CASSHTGQGTYEQYF	TGTGCCAGCAGCCATACAGGACAGGGGACCTACGAGCAGTACTTC
TRBV28	many	TRBJ2-2	TRBD1	CASTGQVNTGELFF	TGTGCCAGCACGGGACAGGTTAACACCGGGGAGCTGTTTTTT
TRBV20-1	many	TRBJ2-7	.	CSARGSERWEAPYEQYF	TGCAGTGCTAGAGGCTCAGAACGGTGGGAGGCCCCCTACGAGCAGTACTTC
TRBV12-3/TRBV12-4	many	TRBJ1-5	.	CASMKGATYNQPQHF	TGTGCCAGCATGAAAGGGGCCACTTACAATCAGCCCCAGCATTTT
TRBV20-1	many	TRBJ2-5	TRBD2	CSAHGTSGRETQYF	TGCAGTGCCCACGGGACTAGCGGGAGAGAGACCCAGTACTTC
TRBV10-3	many	TRBJ1-1	TRBD1	CAMRTGIGAEAFF	TGTGCCATGAGGACAGGGATAGGGGCTGAAGCTTTCTTT
TRBV12-3/TRBV12-4	many	TRBJ1-5	TRBD1	CASSNNIDRGQPQHF	TGTGCCAGCAGCAATAACATAGACAGGGGGCAGCCCCAGCATTTT
TRBV29-1	.	TRBJ2-5	.	CSVDMGLQETQYF	TGCAGCGTTGATATGGGGCTCCAAGAGACCCAGTACTTC
TRBV7-3	few	TRBJ1-1	TRBD1	CASSAYRGKNTEAFF	TGTGCCAGCAGCGCCTACAGGGGGAAGAACACTGAAGCTTTCTTT
TRBV5-1	.	TRBJ2-3	.	CASSLGPTETDTQYF	TGCGCCAGCAGCTTGGGACCGACAGAGACAGATACGCAGTATTTT
TRBV3-1	many	TRBJ2-1	.	CASSQDRGRKQFF	TGTGCCAGCAGCCAAGATAGGGGCCGAAAGCAGTTCTTC
TRBV24-1	many	TRBJ2-3	TRBD1	CATRDRFTDTQYF	TGTGCCACCAGGGACAGGTTCACAGATACGCAGTATTTT
TRBV6-5	.	TRBJ2-5	.	CASRYRDLETQYF	TGTGCCAGCAGGTACAGGGATCTGGAGACCCAGTACTTC
TRBV2	.	TRBJ1-2	.	CASNAGMGYGYTF	TGTGCCAGCAATGCCGGTATGGGGTATGGCTACACCTTC
TRBV4-1	.	TRBJ2-1	.	CASSQPILRLSPDNEQFF	TGCGCCAGCAGCCAACCCATCCTCCGACTCTCTCCGGACAATGAGCAGTTCTTC
TRBV6-2/TRBV6-3	many	TRBJ2-3	TRBD2	CASRRESGADTQYF	TGTGCCAGCAGGCGGGAGTCAGGCGCAGATACGCAGTATTTT
TRBV29-1	.	TRBJ2-5	.	CSVGLGALPETQYF	TGCAGCGTTGGACTTGGGGCCCTCCCCGAGACCCAGTACTTC
TRBV29-1	many	TRBJ1-1	.	CSVGNGTEAFF	TGCAGCGTTGGGAATGGCACTGAAGCTTTCTTT
TRBV29-1	.	TRBJ1-2	.	CSVARANYGYTF	TGCAGCGTTGCCAGGGCAAACTATGGCTACACCTTC
TRBV20-1	few	TRBJ1-1	.	CSARGMGGHGAEAFF	TGCAGTGCTAGAGGAATGGGGGGACATGGGGCTGAAGCTTTCTTT
TRBV6-5	many	TRBJ2-1	.	CASRLPGGYNEQFF	TGTGCCAGCAGATTACCCGGGGGCTACAATGAGCAGTTCTTC
TRBV20-1	many	TRBJ2-4	.	CSATWTARLAKNIQYF	TGCAGTGCAACCTGGACAGCTAGACTAGCCAAAAACATTCAGTACTTC
TRBV10-3	.	TRBJ2-5	.	CAISEGRGGVEGETQYF	TGTGCCATCAGTGAAGGTCGCGGAGGGGTAGAAGGGGAGACCCAGTACTTC
TRBV6-1	.	TRBJ2-1	.	CASSPGVVYNEQFF	TGTGCCAGCAGCCCCGGAGTGGTCTACAATGAGCAGTTCTTC